These T cell receptor beta chains were read from a single sample in a study of response to subunit inactivated influenza vaccine. TCRdb recomputed calls from the RT-PCR reads with MiXCR, one row per CDR3 protein. Among 600,000 to 850,000 distinct CDR3 sequences listed, 11% to 15% were seen once. Material: PBMCs from blood, obtained 14 to 15 days before vaccination. All receptors come from a man in his fifties who received an inactivated influenza vaccine. Each CDR3 is given with its conserved first and last residue. A D gene is named only where the DNA matches it firmly. Clone size is given for some rows only: seen once, a few or many times, or a class if the clone is expanded.

D gene | clone size | J gene | V gene | CDR3 protein | CDR3 DNA
TRBD2 | NA | TRBJ2-6 | TRBV7-6 | CASSLGLSGASSGANVLTF | TGTGCCAGCAGCTTAGGCCTTAGCGGGGCTTCCTCTGGGGCCAACGTCCTGACTTTC
TRBD1 | few | TRBJ1-2 | TRBV3-1 | CASRDRGDYGYTF | TGTGCCAGCAGGGACAGGGGAGACTATGGCTACACCTTC
NA | NA | TRBJ1-4 | TRBV12-3/TRBV12-4 | CASGYRDGNKKLFF | TGTGCCAGCGGGTACCGGGACGGGAATAAAAAACTGTTTTTT
NA | NA | TRBJ2-3 | TRBV12-3/TRBV12-4 | CASRADSATQYF | TGTGCCAGCAGGGCGGACTCAGCTACGCAGTATTTT
NA | NA | TRBJ2-7 | TRBV6-2/TRBV6-3 | CASSYKGFDPPYEQYF | TGTGCCAGCAGTTACAAGGGATTCGATCCCCCCTACGAGCAGTACTTC
TRBD1 | few | TRBJ1-6 | TRBV6-2/TRBV6-3 | CASSYTSGGNSPLHF | TGTGCCAGCAGTTACACGTCAGGGGGAAATTCACCCCTCCACTTT
TRBD2 | few | TRBJ2-2 | TRBV4-2 | CASSQSGLEIRELFF | TGTGCCAGCAGCCAGTCGGGACTAGAGATTCGGGAGCTGTTTTTT
TRBD2 | few | TRBJ2-4 | TRBV20-1 | CSAGLAGGQLAKNIQYF | TGCAGTGCCGGACTAGCGGGGGGTCAGCTAGCCAAAAACATTCAGTACTTC
NA | NA | TRBJ2-2 | TRBV30 | CAWSVLFRGTNTGELFF | TGTGCCTGGAGTGTATTGTTCAGGGGAACGAACACCGGGGAGCTGTTTTTT
TRBD1 | NA | TRBJ2-1 | TRBV7-9 | CASGERGPLYNEQFF | TGTGCCAGCGGCGAGAGGGGGCCTCTATACAATGAGCAGTTCTTC
NA | few | TRBJ1-2 | TRBV7-2 | CASSPGRVADYGYTF | TGTGCCAGCAGCCCGGGGAGGGTCGCTGACTATGGCTACACCTTC
TRBD1 | many | TRBJ2-1 | TRBV2 | CASRQGAIIDEQFF | TGTGCCAGCAGGCAGGGGGCAATAATCGATGAGCAGTTCTTC
NA | NA | TRBJ2-7 | TRBV7-9 | CASSSPPLEQYF | TGTGCCAGCAGCTCCCCCCCCCTCGAGCAGTACTTC
TRBD2 | many | TRBJ2-1 | TRBV7-9 | CASSQGLARDNEQFF | TGTGCCAGCAGCCAAGGACTAGCGAGAGACAATGAGCAGTTCTTC
TRBD1 | NA | TRBJ2-7 | TRBV9 | CASSVGQGVAYEQYF | TGTGCCAGCAGCGTCGGACAGGGGGTAGCCTACGAGCAGTACTTC
NA | NA | TRBJ2-7 | TRBV4-3 | CASSQDWNRAYEQYF | TGCGCCAGCAGCCAAGATTGGAATCGAGCCTACGAGCAGTACTTC
TRBD1 | few | TRBJ2-5 | TRBV30 | CAWSAGTGSRETQYF | TGTGCCTGGAGTGCAGGGACAGGGTCGCGTGAGACCCAGTACTTC
NA | NA | TRBJ1-1 | TRBV7-9 | CASRQPTGNTEAFF | TGTGCCAGCAGACAACCGACAGGTAACACTGAAGCTTTCTTT
NA | few | TRBJ2-7 | TRBV30 | CAWSWAGRGTYEQYF | TGTGCCTGGAGTTGGGCAGGCCGGGGTACCTACGAGCAGTACTTC
TRBD2 | NA | TRBJ2-1 | TRBV3-1 | CASSHSGGTYNEQFF | TGTGCCAGCAGCCATAGCGGGGGGACCTACAATGAGCAGTTCTTC
NA | NA | TRBJ2-1 | TRBV9 | CASSVRQMPDNEQFF | TGTGCCAGCAGCGTCCGCCAGATGCCGGACAATGAGCAGTTCTTC
TRBD2 | few | TRBJ2-1 | TRBV5-1 | CASSFPLAGGGWNEQFF | TGCGCCAGCAGCTTCCCCCTAGCGGGGGGGGGTTGGAATGAGCAGTTCTTC
TRBD1 | NA | TRBJ2-5 | TRBV29-1 | CSGRRTGVETQYF | TGCAGCGGTCGTAGGACAGGGGTGGAGACCCAGTACTTC
NA | NA | TRBJ2-5 | TRBV18 | CASSPASWDQETQYF | TGTGCCAGCTCACCAGCATCTTGGGACCAAGAGACCCAGTACTTC
NA | NA | TRBJ2-2 | TRBV18 | CASSPLGGENTGELFF | TGTGCCAGCTCACCACTGGGCGGAGAAAACACCGGGGAGCTGTTTTTT
NA | NA | TRBJ2-1 | TRBV5-1 | CATRADLSYNEQFF | TGCGCCACCAGGGCGGACCTCTCCTACAATGAGCAGTTCTTC
NA | NA | TRBJ1-4 | TRBV6-1 | CASRDRGRTNEKLFF | TGTGCCAGCAGAGATAGAGGACGGACTAATGAAAAACTGTTTTTT
NA | many | TRBJ2-5 | TRBV5-1 | CASSWNIQETQYF | TGCGCCAGCAGCTGGAACATTCAAGAGACCCAGTACTTC
TRBD2 | few | TRBJ2-3 | TRBV6-2/TRBV6-3 | CASIPTGGAHTQYF | TGTGCCAGCATTCCTACGGGGGGTGCTCATACGCAGTATTTT
NA | NA | TRBJ2-7 | TRBV3-1 | CASSQVRTNSYEQYF | TGTGCCAGCAGCCAAGTGAGGACCAACTCCTACGAGCAGTACTTC
NA | NA | TRBJ1-1 | TRBV4-3 | CASSQDSEVTGYAEAFF | TGCGCCAGCAGCCAAGATTCTGAGGTTACAGGTTACGCTGAAGCTTTCTTT
NA | NA | TRBJ2-2 | TRBV7-2 | CASREQGLIGELFF | TGTGCCAGCAGGGAACAGGGTTTAATCGGGGAGCTGTTTTTT
NA | NA | TRBJ1-5 | TRBV25-1 | CASSESGAQPQHF | TGTGCCAGCAGTGAGTCCGGTGCTCAGCCCCAGCATTTT
NA | many | TRBJ2-1 | TRBV20-1 | CSARGGMAGARNEQFF | TGCAGTGCTAGAGGGGGTATGGCAGGGGCGCGCAATGAGCAGTTCTTC
NA | few | TRBJ2-2 | TRBV5-1 | CASSFQGSSTGELFF | TGCGCCAGCAGCTTTCAGGGTTCGAGCACCGGGGAGCTGTTTTTT
TRBD2 | many | TRBJ2-7 | TRBV5-1 | CASSITSGRSYEQYF | TGCGCCAGCAGCATAACTAGCGGGCGCTCCTACGAGCAGTACTTC
TRBD2 | few | TRBJ2-3 | TRBV7-6 | CASSLGGAGDTQYF | TGTGCCAGCAGCCTCGGGGGGGCGGGAGATACGCAGTATTTT
NA | NA | TRBJ2-7 | TRBV29-1 | CSVDGLPPDYEQYF | TGCAGCGTTGATGGGCTTCCCCCGGACTACGAGCAGTACTTC
TRBD1 | many | TRBJ1-2 | TRBV25-1 | CASSEGQGAWGYTF | TGTGCCAGCAGTGAAGGACAGGGCGCATGGGGCTACACCTTC
TRBD2 | few | TRBJ2-1 | TRBV9 | CASSVELAGDNEQFF | TGTGCCAGCAGCGTGGAACTAGCGGGGGACAATGAGCAGTTCTTC
NA | NA | TRBJ2-7 | TRBV27 | CASRAGPGAEQYF | TGTGCCAGCAGGGCGGGGCCAGGAGCCGAGCAGTACTTC
TRBD1 | few | TRBJ2-6 | TRBV27 | CASSWGTGRSSSGANVLTF | TGTGCCAGCAGTTGGGGGACAGGGAGGAGCAGCTCTGGGGCCAACGTCCTGACTTTC
TRBD1 | many | TRBJ2-1 | TRBV6-1 | CASRWDRGTYNEQFF | TGTGCCAGCAGATGGGACAGGGGAACCTACAATGAGCAGTTCTTC
NA | many | TRBJ1-2 | TRBV29-1 | CSVEDRRNGYTF | TGCAGCGTTGAAGATCGGCGCAATGGCTACACCTTC
NA | few | TRBJ1-2 | TRBV7-9 | CASSFTSPGYGYTF | TGTGCCAGCAGCTTTACGAGCCCAGGTTATGGCTACACCTTC
TRBD2 | NA | TRBJ2-2 | TRBV7-2 | CASSPQAGRNTGELFF | TGTGCCAGCAGCCCGCAAGCGGGGAGGAACACCGGGGAGCTGTTTTTT
NA | NA | TRBJ2-3 | TRBV9 | CASSVAKGTDTQYF | TGTGCCAGCAGCGTAGCTAAAGGAACAGATACGCAGTATTTT
TRBD2 | NA | TRBJ2-1 | TRBV20-1 | CSARPLAGSYNEQFF | TGCAGTGCTAGACCCCTAGCGGGTTCCTACAATGAGCAGTTCTTC
NA | few | TRBJ2-7 | TRBV4-1 | CASSQAYGDAYEQYF | TGCGCCAGCAGCCAAGCTTACGGCGACGCCTACGAGCAGTACTTC
TRBD1 | few | TRBJ2-3 | TRBV29-1 | CSVEKDRVDTQYF | TGCAGCGTTGAAAAAGACAGGGTTGATACGCAGTATTTT
NA | few | TRBJ2-5 | TRBV7-9 | CASRPFEGEETQYF | TGTGCCAGCAGACCATTTGAGGGGGAAGAGACCCAGTACTTC